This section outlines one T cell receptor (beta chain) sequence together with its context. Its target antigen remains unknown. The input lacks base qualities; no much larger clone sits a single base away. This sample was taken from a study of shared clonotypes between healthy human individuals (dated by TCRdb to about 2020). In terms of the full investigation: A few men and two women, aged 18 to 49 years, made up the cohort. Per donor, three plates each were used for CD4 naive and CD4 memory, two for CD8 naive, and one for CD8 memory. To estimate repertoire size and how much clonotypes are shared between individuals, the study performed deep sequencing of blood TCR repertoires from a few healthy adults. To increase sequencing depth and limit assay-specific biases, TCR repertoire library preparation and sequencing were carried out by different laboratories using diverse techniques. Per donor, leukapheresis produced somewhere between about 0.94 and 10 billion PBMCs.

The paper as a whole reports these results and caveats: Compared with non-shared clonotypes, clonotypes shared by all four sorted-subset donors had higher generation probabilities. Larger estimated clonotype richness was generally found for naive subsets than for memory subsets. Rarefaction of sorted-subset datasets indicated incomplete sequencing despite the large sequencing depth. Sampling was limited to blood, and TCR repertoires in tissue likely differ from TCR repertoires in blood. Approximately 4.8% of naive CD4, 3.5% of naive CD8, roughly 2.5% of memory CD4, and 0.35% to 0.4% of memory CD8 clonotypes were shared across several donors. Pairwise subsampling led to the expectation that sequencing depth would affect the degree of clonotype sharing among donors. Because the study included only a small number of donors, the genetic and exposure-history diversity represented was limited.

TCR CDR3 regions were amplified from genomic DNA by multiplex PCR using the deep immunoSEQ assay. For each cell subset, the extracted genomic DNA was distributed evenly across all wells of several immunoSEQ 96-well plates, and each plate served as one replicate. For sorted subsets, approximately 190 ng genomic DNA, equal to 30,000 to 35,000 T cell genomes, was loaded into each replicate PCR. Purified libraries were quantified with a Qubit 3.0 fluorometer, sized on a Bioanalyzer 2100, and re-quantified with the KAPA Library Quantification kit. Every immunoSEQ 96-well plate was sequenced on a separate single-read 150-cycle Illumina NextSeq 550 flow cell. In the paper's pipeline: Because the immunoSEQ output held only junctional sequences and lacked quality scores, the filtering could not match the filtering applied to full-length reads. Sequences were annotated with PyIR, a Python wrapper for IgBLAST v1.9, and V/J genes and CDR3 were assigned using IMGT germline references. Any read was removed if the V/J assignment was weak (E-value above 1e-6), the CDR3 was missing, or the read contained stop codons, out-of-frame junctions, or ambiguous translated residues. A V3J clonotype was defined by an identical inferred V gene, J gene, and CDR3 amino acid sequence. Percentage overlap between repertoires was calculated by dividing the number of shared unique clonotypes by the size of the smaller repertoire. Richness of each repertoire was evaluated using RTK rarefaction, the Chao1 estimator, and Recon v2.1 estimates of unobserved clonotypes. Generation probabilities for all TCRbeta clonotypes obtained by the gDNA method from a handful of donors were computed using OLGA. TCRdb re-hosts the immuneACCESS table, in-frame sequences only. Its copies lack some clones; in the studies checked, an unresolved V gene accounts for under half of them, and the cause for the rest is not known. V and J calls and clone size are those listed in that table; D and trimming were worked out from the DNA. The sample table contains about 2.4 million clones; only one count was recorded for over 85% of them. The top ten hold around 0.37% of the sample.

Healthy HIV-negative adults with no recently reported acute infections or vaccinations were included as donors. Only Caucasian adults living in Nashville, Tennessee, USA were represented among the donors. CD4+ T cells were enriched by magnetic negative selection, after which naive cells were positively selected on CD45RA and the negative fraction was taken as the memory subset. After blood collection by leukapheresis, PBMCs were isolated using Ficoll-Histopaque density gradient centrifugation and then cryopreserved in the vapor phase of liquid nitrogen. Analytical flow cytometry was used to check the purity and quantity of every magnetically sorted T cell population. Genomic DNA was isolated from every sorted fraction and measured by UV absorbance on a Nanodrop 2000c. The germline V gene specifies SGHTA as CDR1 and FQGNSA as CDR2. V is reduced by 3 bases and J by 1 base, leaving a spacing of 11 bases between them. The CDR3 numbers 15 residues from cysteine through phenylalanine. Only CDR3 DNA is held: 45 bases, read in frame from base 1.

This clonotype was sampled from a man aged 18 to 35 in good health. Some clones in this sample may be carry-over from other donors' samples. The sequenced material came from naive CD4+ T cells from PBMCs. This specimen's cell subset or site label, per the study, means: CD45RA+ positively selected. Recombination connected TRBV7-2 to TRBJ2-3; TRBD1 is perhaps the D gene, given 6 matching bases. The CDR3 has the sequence CASSFPRTGTDTQYF. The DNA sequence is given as TGTGCCAGCAGCTTTCCCAGGACAGGCACAGATACGCAGTATTTT.